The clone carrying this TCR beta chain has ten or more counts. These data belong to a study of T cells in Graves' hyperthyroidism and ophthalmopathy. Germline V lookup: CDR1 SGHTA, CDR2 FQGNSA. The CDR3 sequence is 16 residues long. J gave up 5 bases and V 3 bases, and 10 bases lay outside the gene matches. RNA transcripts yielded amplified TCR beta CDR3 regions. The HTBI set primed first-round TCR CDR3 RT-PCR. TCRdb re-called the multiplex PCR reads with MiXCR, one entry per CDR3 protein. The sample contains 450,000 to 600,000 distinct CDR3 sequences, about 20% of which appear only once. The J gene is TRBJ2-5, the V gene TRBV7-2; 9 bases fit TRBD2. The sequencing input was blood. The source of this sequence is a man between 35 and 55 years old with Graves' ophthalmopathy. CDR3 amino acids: CASSFPLAGIGETQYF. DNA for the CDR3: TGTGCCAGCAGCTTTCCCCTAGCGGGAATCGGTGAGACCCAGTACTTC.